The subject of this entry is one T cell receptor beta chain. Its cognate antigen is unknown. Both 60 Vbeta primers and 13 Jbeta primers went into the PCR. TCRdb's copy holds only in-frame clones and misses some; the assay was immunoSEQ multiplex PCR. The table includes about 140,000 clones, just under 85% detected once. This record comes from a study of cytomegalovirus exposure and HLA in healthy donors. Across the study: Of all 370 or so donors who were genotyped, roughly 81% belonged to the Caucasian-associated ancestry cluster. Points from the study as a whole: The authors confirmed in vitro that a few CMV-associated chains were specific for CMV antigens. Later analysis demonstrated an association between a missense DCLRE1C variant and TCR beta V- and J-gene trimming. A previous analysis found most TCR beta V segments productive roughly 90% or roughly 30% of the time.

V was cut by 4 bases and J by 4 bases, with 8 bases left in between. This CDR3 is 13 amino acids long. The germline CDR1 and CDR2 sequences are SGHTA and FQGTGA. The chain uses TRBV7-3 and TRBJ2-1, with D possibly being TRBD1 (6 bases). Sequencing was performed on PBMCs. This clonotype was sampled from a woman in her sixties or seventies in good health and CMV-seropositive. CDR3 DNA sequence: TGTGCCAGCAGCTCGACAGGTTACAATGAGCAGTTCTTC. Its protein is CASSSTGYNEQFF. The whole variable domain, filled in from reference TRBV7-3 and TRBJ2-1, reads GAGVSQTPSNKVTEKGKYVELRCDPISGHTALYWYRQSLGQGPEFLIYFQGTGAADDSGLPNDRFFAVRPEGSVSTLKIQRTERGDSAVYLCASSSTGYNEQFFGPGTRLTVL.